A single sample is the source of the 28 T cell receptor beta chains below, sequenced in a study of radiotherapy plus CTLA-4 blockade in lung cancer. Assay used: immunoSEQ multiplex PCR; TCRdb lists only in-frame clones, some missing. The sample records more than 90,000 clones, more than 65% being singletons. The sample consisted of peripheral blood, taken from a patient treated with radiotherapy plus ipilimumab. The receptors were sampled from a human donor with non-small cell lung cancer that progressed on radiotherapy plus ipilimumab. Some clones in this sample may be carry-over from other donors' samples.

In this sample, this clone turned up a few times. The CDR3 region is CASTLGQGGSDEQFF. CDR3 sequence (DNA): TGTGCCAGCACCCTAGGACAGGGGGGTAGCGATGAGCAGTTCTTC. The chain carries TRBV6-5 and TRBJ2-1; TRBD1 agrees at 10 bases. J was trimmed by 8 bases and V by 7 bases; bases with no gene match: 11. The germline CDR1 and CDR2 sequences are MNHEY and SVGAGI. The CDR3 is 15 amino acids.

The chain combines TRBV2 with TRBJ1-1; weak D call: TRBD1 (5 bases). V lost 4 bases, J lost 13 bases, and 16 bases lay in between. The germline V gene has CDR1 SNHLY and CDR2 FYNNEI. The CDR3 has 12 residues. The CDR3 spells CASSGWDSRVFF. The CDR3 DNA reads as TGTGCCAGCAGTGGGTGGGACTCCCGAGTTTTCTTT.

CDR3 amino acids: CASSFEPGIGNQPQHF. CDR3 bases: TGTGCCAGCAGCTTCGAACCCGGAATCGGGAATCAGCCCCAGCATTTT. The gene calls are TRBV7-9 and TRBJ1-5; no definite D call. The germline V gene has CDR1 SEHNR and CDR2 FQNEAQ (reference sequence). There are 16 residues in the CDR3. Trimming took off 3 bases at V and 4 bases at J, with 16 bases between the two ends.

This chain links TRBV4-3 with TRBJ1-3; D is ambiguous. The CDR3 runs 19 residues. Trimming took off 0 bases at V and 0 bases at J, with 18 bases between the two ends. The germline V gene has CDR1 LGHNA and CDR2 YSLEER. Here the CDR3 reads CASSQDVGVQLLSGNTIYF. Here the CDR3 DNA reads TGCGCCAGCAGCCAAGATGTCGGGGTGCAGCTCCTCTCTGGAAACACCATATATTTT.

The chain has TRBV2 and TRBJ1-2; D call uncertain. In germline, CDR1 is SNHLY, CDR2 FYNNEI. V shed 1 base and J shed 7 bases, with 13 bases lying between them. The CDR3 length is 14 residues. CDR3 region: CASSEVGQAGGYTF. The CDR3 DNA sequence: TGTGCCAGCAGTGAAGTTGGCCAGGCGGGTGGCTACACCTTC.

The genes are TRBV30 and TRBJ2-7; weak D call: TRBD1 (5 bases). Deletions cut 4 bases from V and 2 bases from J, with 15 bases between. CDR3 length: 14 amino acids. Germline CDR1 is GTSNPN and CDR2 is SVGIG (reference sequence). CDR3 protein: CAWTVGQGAYEQYF. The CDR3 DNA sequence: TGTGCCTGGACGGTGGGGCAGGGTGCCTACGAGCAGTACTTC.

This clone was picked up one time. CDR3 residues: CASSPPGTANTEAFF. DNA of the CDR3: TGTGCCAGCTCACCTCCCGGGACAGCGAACACTGAAGCTTTCTTT. The genes are TRBV18 and TRBJ1-1; TRBD1 agrees at 7 bases. CDR3 length: 15 amino acids. V was pared by 3 bases and J by 1 base, with 5 bases of the junction left unmatched. CDR1 and CDR2 (germline): KGHSH, LQKENI.

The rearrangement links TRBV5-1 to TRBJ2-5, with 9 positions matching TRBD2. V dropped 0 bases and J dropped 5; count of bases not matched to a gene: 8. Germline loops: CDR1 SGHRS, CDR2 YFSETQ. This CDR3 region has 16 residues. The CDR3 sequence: CASSLALRGGTETQYF. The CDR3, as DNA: TGCGCCAGCAGCTTGGCCTTGCGGGGGGGCACGGAGACCCAGTACTTC.

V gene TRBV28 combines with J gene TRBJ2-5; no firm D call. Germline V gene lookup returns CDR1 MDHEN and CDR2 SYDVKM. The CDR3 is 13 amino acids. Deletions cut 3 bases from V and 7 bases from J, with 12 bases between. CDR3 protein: CASSFVGFGTQYF. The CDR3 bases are TGTGCCAGCAGTTTCGTGGGCTTTGGGACCCAGTACTTC.

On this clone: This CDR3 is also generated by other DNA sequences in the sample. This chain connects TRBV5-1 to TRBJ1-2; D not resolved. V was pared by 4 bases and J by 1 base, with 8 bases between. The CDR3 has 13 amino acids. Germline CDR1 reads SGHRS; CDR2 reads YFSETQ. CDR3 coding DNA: TGCGCCAGCAGCCCTGGAGTTAACTATGGCTACACCTTC. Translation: CASSPGVNYGYTF.

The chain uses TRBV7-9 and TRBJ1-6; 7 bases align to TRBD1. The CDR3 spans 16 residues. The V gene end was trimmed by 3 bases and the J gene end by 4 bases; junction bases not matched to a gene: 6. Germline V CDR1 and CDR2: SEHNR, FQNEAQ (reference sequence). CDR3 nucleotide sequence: TGTGCCAGCAGCTTGACACCACAGGGGTATAATTCACCCCTCCACTTT. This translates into CASSLTPQGYNSPLHF.

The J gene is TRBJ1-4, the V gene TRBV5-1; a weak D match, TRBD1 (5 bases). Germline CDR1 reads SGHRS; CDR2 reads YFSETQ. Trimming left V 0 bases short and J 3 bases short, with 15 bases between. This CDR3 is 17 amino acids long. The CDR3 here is CASSLDGSQGANEKLFF. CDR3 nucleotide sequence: TGCGCCAGCAGCTTGGACGGATCCCAGGGAGCTAATGAAAAACTGTTTTTT.

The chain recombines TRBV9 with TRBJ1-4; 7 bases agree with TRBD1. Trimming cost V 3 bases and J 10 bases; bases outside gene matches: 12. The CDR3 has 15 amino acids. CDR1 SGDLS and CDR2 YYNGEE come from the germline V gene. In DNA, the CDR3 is TGTGCCAGCAGCGCGGGAGGGGGCCGTCACGTAAAACTGTTTTTT. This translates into CASSAGGGRHVKLFF.

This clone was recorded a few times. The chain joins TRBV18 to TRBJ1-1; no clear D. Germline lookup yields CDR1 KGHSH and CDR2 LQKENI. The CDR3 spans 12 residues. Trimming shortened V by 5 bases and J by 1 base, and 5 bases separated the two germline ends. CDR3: CASSSQNTEAFF. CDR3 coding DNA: TGTGCCAGCTCATCCCAGAACACTGAAGCTTTCTTT.

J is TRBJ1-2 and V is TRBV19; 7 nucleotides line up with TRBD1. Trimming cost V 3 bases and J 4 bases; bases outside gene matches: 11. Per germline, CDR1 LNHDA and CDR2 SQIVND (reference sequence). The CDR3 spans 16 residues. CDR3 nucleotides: TGTGCCAGTAGTATCCCAGGGACAGCTACCATCTATGGCTACACCTTC. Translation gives CASSIPGTATIYGYTF.

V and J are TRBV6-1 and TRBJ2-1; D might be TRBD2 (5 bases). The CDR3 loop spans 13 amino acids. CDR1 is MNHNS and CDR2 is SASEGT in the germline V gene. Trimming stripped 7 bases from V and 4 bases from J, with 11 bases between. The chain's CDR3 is CASTLDGYNEQFF. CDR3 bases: TGTGCCAGCACACTAGACGGGTACAATGAGCAGTTCTTC.

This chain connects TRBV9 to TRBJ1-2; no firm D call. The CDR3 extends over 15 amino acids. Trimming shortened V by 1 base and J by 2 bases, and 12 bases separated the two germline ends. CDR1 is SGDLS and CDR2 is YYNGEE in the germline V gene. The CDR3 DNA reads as TGTGCCAGCAGCGTAATGGAAACGCCCAACTATGGCTACACCTTC. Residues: CASSVMETPNYGYTF.

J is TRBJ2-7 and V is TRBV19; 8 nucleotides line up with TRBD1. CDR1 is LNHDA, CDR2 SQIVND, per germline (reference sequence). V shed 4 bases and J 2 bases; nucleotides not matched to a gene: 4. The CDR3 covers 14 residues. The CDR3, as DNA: TGTGCCAGTAGTACTGGGGGACAGGCCTACGAGCAGTACTTC. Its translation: CASSTGGQAYEQYF.

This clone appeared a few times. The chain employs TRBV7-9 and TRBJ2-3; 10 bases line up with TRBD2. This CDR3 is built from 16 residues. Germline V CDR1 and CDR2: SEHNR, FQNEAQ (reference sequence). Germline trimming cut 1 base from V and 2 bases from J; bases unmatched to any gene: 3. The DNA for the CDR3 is TGTGCCAGCAGCTTAGGACTAGCGGGCCCCACAGATACGCAGTATTTT. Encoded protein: CASSLGLAGPTDTQYF.

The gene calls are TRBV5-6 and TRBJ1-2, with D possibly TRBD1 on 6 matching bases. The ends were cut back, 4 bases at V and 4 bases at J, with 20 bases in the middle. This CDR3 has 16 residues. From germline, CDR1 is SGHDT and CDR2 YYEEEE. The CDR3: CASSRDRYRGGYGYTF. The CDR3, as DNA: TGTGCCAGCAGCAGAGACAGGTATAGGGGCGGCTATGGCTACACCTTC.

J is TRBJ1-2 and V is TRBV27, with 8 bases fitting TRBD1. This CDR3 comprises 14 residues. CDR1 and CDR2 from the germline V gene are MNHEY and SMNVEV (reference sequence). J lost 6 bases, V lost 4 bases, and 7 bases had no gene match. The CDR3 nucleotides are TGTGCCAGCAGTTCGCCGGGACAGGAGGATGGCTACACCTTC. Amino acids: CASSSPGQEDGYTF.

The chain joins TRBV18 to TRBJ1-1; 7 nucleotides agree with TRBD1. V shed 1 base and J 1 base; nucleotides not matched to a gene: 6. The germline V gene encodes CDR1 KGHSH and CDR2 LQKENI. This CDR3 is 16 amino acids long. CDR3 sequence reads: CASSPRGGSTNTEAFF. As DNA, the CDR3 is TGTGCCAGCTCACCACGAGGGGGCTCAACGAACACTGAAGCTTTCTTT.

CDR3 loop: CASSFGTSGGINYGYTF. Here the CDR3 DNA reads TGCGCCAGCAGCTTCGGGACTTCAGGGGGGATTAACTATGGCTACACCTTC. This rearrangement joins TRBV5-1 to TRBJ1-2; 7 positions agree with TRBD1. The germline CDR1 and CDR2 sequences are SGHRS and YFSETQ. V gave up 2 bases and J gave up 1 base; unmatched junction bases: 11. CDR3 length equals 17 residues.

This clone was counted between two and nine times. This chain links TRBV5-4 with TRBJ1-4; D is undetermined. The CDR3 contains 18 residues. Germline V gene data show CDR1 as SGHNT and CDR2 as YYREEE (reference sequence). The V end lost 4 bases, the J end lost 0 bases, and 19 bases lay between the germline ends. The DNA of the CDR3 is TGTGCCAGCAGCCACGGAAACCCTTTCGCTGCAACTAATGAAAAACTGTTTTTT. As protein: CASSHGNPFAATNEKLFF.

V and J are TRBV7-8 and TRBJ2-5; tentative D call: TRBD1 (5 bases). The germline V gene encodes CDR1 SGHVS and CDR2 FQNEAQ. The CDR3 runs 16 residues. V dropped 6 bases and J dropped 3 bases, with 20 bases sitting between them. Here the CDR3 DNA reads TGTGCCAGCAGGATCAACAGGAGATTACCAAAAGAGACCCAGTACTTC. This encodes CASRINRRLPKETQYF.

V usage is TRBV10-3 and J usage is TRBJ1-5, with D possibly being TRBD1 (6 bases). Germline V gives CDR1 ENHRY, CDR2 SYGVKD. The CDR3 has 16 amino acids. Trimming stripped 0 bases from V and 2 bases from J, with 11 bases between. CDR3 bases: TGTGCCATCAGTGAGTCAGTGGCAGGGGGCAATCAGCCCCAGCATTTT. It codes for CAISESVAGGNQPQHF.

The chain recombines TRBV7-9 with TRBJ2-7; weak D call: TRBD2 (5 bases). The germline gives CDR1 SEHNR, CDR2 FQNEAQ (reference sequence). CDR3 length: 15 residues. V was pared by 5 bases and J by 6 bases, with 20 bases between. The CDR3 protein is CASSPGRGRIFEQYF. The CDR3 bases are TGTGCCAGCAGCCCTGGGAGAGGGCGGATTTTCGAGCAGTACTTC.

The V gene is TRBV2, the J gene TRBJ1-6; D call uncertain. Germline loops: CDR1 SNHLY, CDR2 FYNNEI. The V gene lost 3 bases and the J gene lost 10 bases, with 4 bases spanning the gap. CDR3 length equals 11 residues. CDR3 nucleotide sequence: TGTGCCAGCAGTGATAGGTCACCCCTCCACTTT. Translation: CASSDRSPLHF.